A single TCR beta chain is shown here with its context. Which antigen it targets is not known. No much larger clonotype is one base removed from it; base qualities were not supplied. The data belong to a study of shared clonotypes between healthy human individuals (dated by TCRdb to between 2020 and 2021). About the full investigation: The cohort included a few men and a couple of women between 18 and 49 years of age. Between about 0.8 and 9 billion PBMCs per donor were obtained by leukapheresis. For each donor, CD4 naive and CD4 memory were each given three plates, CD8 naive was given two plates, and CD8 memory was given one plate. Different laboratories and diverse techniques were used to prepare libraries and sequence TCR repertoires, to increase sequencing depth and limit assay-specific biases. The study deeply sequenced blood TCR repertoires of five healthy adults to estimate repertoire size and the extent of clonotype sharing between individuals.

The germline V gene yields MNHEY for CDR1 and SVGAGI for CDR2. The junction carries 19 bases between V and J, which are trimmed by 10 bases and 1 base respectively. There are 15 amino acids in the CDR3, from cysteine to phenylalanine inclusive. Only the CDR3 region is kept as DNA, spanning 45 bases read in frame from base 1. Study-wide conclusions, independent of this receptor: Sampling was restricted to blood, and TCR repertoires in tissue are likely to differ from TCR repertoires in blood. Even with the large sequencing depth, rarefaction of the sorted-subset datasets indicated that sequencing was incomplete. Pairwise subsampling indicated that sequencing depth was expected to affect the degree of clonotype sharing among donors. Estimated clonotype richness was generally larger for naive than for memory subsets. The small number of donors limited the genetic and exposure-history diversity represented. Sharing across several donors was observed for around 5% of naive CD4, under 4% of naive CD8, 2% to 2.5% of memory CD4, and roughly 0.4% of memory CD8 clonotypes. Compared with non-shared clonotypes, clonotypes shared by all four sorted-subset donors had higher generation probabilities.

Using the deep immunoSEQ assay, multiplex PCR amplified TCR CDR3 regions from genomic DNA. Extracted genomic DNA from each cell subset was distributed evenly across all wells of several immunoSEQ 96-well plates, and each plate was treated as a replicate. For sorted subsets, approximately 200 ng of genomic DNA, equivalent to around 29,000 T cell genomes, went into each replicate PCR. Purified libraries were measured with a Qubit 3.0 fluorometer, size-checked on a Bioanalyzer 2100, and measured again with the KAPA Library Quantification kit. Every immunoSEQ 96-well plate was sequenced on a dedicated single-read 150-cycle Illumina NextSeq 550 flow cell. The study's processing was this. Because only junctional sequences without quality scores were contained in the immunoSEQ output, filtering matching that applied to full-length reads could not be performed. Sequences were annotated with PyIR, a Python wrapper for IgBLAST v1.9, using IMGT germline references to assign V/J genes and CDR3. Any read was removed if the V/J assignment was weak (E-value above 1e-6), the CDR3 was missing, or the read contained stop codons, out-of-frame junctions, or ambiguous translated residues. V3J clonotypes were defined by identical inferred V gene, J gene, and CDR3 amino acid sequence. To compute the percentage overlap between repertoires, the number of shared unique clonotypes was divided by the size of the smaller repertoire. Richness of each repertoire was evaluated using RTK rarefaction, the Chao1 estimator, and Recon v2.1 estimates of unobserved clonotypes. Generation probabilities for all TCRbeta clonotypes obtained by the gDNA method from several donors were computed using OLGA. What TCRdb holds here is the immuneACCESS table cut down to in-frame rearrangements. Part of the clones is not present; checked against another copy, under half of the missing clones reflect an unresolved V gene, and the others are unexplained. V, J and clone size reflect that table, while D and trimming were determined from the DNA. The sample table records some 1 million clones; around 76% of these occur just once. The ten most abundant clones make up 1.4% to 1.5% of the sample.

Healthy HIV-negative adults with no recently reported acute infections or vaccinations were included as donors. Every donor was a Caucasian adult residing in Nashville, Tennessee, USA. CD4+ T cells were enriched through magnetic negative selection, after which naive cells were positively selected on CD45RA and the remaining negative fraction served as the memory subset. Blood was collected by leukapheresis, and PBMCs were isolated by Ficoll-Histopaque density gradient centrifugation and then cryopreserved in liquid nitrogen vapor phase. Analytical flow cytometry was used to check the purity and quantity of each magnetically sorted T cell population. Each sorted fraction had its genomic DNA isolated and then quantified by UV absorbance on a Nanodrop 2000c.

This TCR derives from a man aged 18-30 years in good health. The chain is made from TRBV6-5 and TRBJ1-1; a tentative D match to TRBD1 spans 6 bases. The sample was memory CD4+ T cells sorted from blood. The cell subset or site label corresponds to: CD45RA-negative fraction. The nucleotides are TGTGCCATCAGGTACGCTGACAGGCAGAACACTGAAGCTTTCTTT. This is translated as CAIRYADRQNTEAFF.